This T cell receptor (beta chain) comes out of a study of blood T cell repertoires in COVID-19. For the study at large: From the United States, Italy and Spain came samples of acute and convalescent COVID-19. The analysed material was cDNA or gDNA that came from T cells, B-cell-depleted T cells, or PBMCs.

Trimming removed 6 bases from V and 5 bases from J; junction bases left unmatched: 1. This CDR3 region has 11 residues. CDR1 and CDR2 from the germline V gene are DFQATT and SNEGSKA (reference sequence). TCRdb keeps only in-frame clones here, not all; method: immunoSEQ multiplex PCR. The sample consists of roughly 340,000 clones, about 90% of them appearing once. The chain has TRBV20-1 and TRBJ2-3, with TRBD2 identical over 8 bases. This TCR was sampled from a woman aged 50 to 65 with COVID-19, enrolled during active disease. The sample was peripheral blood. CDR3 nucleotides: TGCAGTGCCGGGAGGGGAGATACGCAGTATTTT. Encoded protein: CSAGRGDTQYF.